This T cell receptor (beta chain) was identified during a study of OX40 agonist ivuxolimab in advanced cancers. TCRdb's table, derived via immunoSEQ multiplex PCR, lists solely in-frame clones and lacks some. Of around 66,000 clones in the sample, 80% to 90% were seen once. This CDR3 has 14 amino acids. With V trimmed by 6 bases and J by 4 bases, 7 bases remained unmatched. Germline V lookup: CDR1 MNHNS, CDR2 SASEGT. This chain uses TRBV6-1 with TRBJ1-1; 8 bases match TRBD1. The clonotype originates from an adult with an advanced solid tumor such as melanoma, head and neck, liver or kidney cancer. The specimen was CD4+ or CD8+ T cells sorted from blood, collected in a trial of the OX40 agonist ivuxolimab. The CDR3 nucleotides are TGTGCCAGCAGCCCGGGACAGGCATCCACTGAAGCTTTCTTT. Encoded protein: CASSPGQASTEAFF.